These T cell receptor beta chains were read from a single sample in a study of regulatory T cells in long-lasting Graves disease. MiXCR was run by TCRdb on the multiplex PCR reads, yielding one entry per CDR3 protein. The sample lists roughly 450,000 distinct CDR3 sequences, less than 25% seen once, with 7.8% in the top ten. The source was peripheral blood mononuclear cells (PBMCs), collected when the disease was refractory, from a patient treated with antithyroid drugs. Every receptor here comes from a female donor with Graves disease. CDR3s leave out the opening cysteine and the closing phenylalanine or tryptophan.

v_call	j_call	cdr3_aa
TRBV20-1	TRBJ1-1	SANGQGRTEAF
TRBV27	TRBJ2-7	ASSLFGGRAYEQY
TRBV12-5	TRBJ1-2	ASGMDRGWRGYT
TRBV10-3	TRBJ2-7	AISEVGSTYEQY
TRBV12-5	TRBJ2-7	ASASSGNYEQY
TRBV6-1	TRBJ2-2	ASSDRLAGGVLNTGELF
TRBV4-1	TRBJ1-2	ASRLQPGTVNYGYT
TRBV5-1	TRBJ2-2	ASSLAKTSGISGELF
TRBV19	TRBJ1-2	ASSVNPGILYGYT
TRBV6-2/TRBV6-3	TRBJ1-2	ASSYQAGTSYGYT
TRBV6-2/TRBV6-3	TRBJ2-7	ASSYSTQRNSYEQY
TRBV19	TRBJ1-1	ASSLRGPKNTEAF
TRBV29-1	TRBJ2-5	SDRTGRGTQY
TRBV7-8	TRBJ2-5	ASSSGGTSETQY
TRBV28	TRBJ2-7	ASSLFSPTGLPEQY
TRBV18	TRBJ2-4	ASSPAYRGGKNIQY
TRBV7-2	TRBJ1-2	ASSFDRSMRNYGYT
TRBV7-2	TRBJ2-2	ASSLPLPGLQNPNTGELF
TRBV6-1	TRBJ2-7	ASSDRATRAYEQY
TRBV10-3	TRBJ2-5	AVSGGETQY
TRBV5-6	TRBJ2-7	ASSPGVLNYEQY
TRBV2	TRBJ2-1	ASNGGRADEQF
TRBV2	TRBJ2-7	ASSPLRVPYEQY
TRBV2	TRBJ1-2	ASSANRGSGYT
TRBV5-6	TRBJ2-1	ASSLALAGGEFEQF
TRBV10-3	TRBJ2-5	AISGQGETQY
TRBV5-1	TRBJ2-7	ASSRETGLEQY
TRBV29-1	TRBJ2-5	SVEGQGFY
TRBV5-5	TRBJ1-1	ASSLLGQGAYTEAF
TRBV28	TRBJ1-5	ASSSTYSNQPQH
TRBV29-1	TRBJ1-1	SVDREAF
TRBV5-1	TRBJ2-2	ASRSARQGRTGELF
TRBV4-3	TRBJ2-1	ASSQEDSGVTYNEQF
TRBV11-2	TRBJ2-5	ASSSRTTGWETQY
TRBV6-2/TRBV6-3	TRBJ2-7	ASSQLNPTGFHEQY
TRBV24-1	TRBJ2-2	ATSALGALPGELF
TRBV20-1	TRBJ2-5	SARDLGGRARETQY
TRBV28	TRBJ2-2	ASSLPIIGLVTGELF
TRBV19	TRBJ1-5	ASTPLGSNQPQH
TRBV5-1	TRBJ2-2	ASSRLGTSGTGELF
TRBV19	TRBJ1-5	ASSWGQRANQPQH
TRBV5-4	TRBJ2-1	ASLNSDFRDNEQF
TRBV2	TRBJ2-1	ASSGGRAPEQF
TRBV30	TRBJ2-5	AWSVRGNQETQY
TRBV7-2	TRBJ1-1	ASSLFSAGTAEAF
TRBV20-1	TRBJ2-7	SASHTHSYEQY
TRBV29-1	TRBJ1-5	SACEADNQPQH
TRBV2	TRBJ2-7	ASFDGSYEQY
TRBV11-3	TRBJ2-7	ASSRGDEEQY
TRBV2	TRBJ2-5	ASSDSELETQY
TRBV2	TRBJ2-2	ASTLADGELF
TRBV16	TRBJ1-1	ASSQWSGWHTEAF
TRBV20-1	TRBJ1-1	SAKGTQMIPEAF